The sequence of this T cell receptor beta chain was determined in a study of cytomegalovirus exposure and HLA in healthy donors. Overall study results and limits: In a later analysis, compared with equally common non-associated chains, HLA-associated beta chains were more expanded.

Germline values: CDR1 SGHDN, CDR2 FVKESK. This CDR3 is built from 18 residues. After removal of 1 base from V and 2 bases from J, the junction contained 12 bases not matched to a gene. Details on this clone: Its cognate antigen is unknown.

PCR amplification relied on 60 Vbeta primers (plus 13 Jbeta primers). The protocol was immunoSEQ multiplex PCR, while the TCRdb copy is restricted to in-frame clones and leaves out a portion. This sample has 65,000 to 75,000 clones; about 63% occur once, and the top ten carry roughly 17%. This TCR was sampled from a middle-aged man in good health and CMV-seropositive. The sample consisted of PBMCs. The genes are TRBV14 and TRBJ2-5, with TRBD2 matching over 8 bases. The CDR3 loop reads CASSQGKNSGATQETQYF. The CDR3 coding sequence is TGTGCCAGCAGCCAAGGCAAGAATAGCGGGGCGACACAAGAGACCCAGTACTTC.